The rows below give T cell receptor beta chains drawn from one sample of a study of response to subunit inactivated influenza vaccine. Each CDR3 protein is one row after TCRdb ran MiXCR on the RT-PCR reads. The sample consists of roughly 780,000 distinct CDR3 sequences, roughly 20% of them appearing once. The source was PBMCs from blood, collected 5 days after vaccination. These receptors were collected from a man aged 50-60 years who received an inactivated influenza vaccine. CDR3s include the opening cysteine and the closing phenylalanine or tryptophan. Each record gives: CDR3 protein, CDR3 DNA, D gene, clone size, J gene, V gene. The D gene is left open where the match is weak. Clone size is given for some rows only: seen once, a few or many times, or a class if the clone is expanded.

CASSTDRGFISPLHF,TGTGCCAGCAGTACGGACAGGGGCTTCATCTCACCCCTCCACTTT,TRBD1,few,TRBJ1-6,TRBV2
CASSLARDEQYF,TGTGCCAGCAGTTTAGCTCGGGACGAGCAGTACTTC,NA,many,TRBJ2-7,TRBV12-3/TRBV12-4
CASSLGGGGVTEAFF,TGCGCCAGCAGCTTGGGAGGGGGAGGGGTCACTGAAGCTTTCTTT,NA,NA,TRBJ1-1,TRBV5-1
CSAGRASGSVYEQYF,TGCAGTGCAGGGCGGGCTAGCGGGAGCGTCTACGAGCAGTACTTC,TRBD2,few,TRBJ2-7,TRBV20-1
CSVVTQGAEAFF,TGCAGCGTTGTTACGCAGGGGGCTGAAGCTTTCTTT,TRBD1,few,TRBJ1-1,TRBV29-1
CASRPTRDREAFF,TGTGCCAGCAGACCGACTCGGGACAGGGAAGCTTTCTTT,TRBD1,NA,TRBJ1-1,TRBV11-2
CASTTGGLEATQYF,TGCGCCAGCACGACCGGGGGCCTAGAGGCGACCCAGTACTTC,NA,few,TRBJ2-5,TRBV5-1
CASSFLGSNNEQFF,TGTGCCAGCAGTTTCCTGGGTAGCAACAATGAGCAGTTCTTC,NA,NA,TRBJ2-1,TRBV12-3/TRBV12-4
CASSSGTGIAYNEQFF,TGCGCCAGCAGCTCGGGGACGGGGATAGCCTACAATGAGCAGTTCTTC,NA,NA,TRBJ2-1,TRBV5-1
CASSKNYGYTF,TGTGCCAGCAGTAAAAACTATGGCTACACCTTC,NA,NA,TRBJ1-2,TRBV28
CASSLNGRLGETQYF,TGTGCCAGCAGCTTAAATGGGCGCCTCGGAGAGACCCAGTACTTC,NA,few,TRBJ2-5,TRBV7-3
CASSYGGGDYGYTF,TGTGCCAGCAGTTACGGCGGAGGGGACTATGGCTACACCTTC,NA,NA,TRBJ1-2,TRBV6-5
CASSLTTGGGYEQYF,TGCGCCAGCAGCTTGACTACAGGGGGCGGGTACGAGCAGTACTTC,TRBD1,few,TRBJ2-7,TRBV5-1
CSVSGTGGYEQYF,TGCAGTGTATCCGGGACAGGGGGCTACGAGCAGTACTTC,TRBD1,few,TRBJ2-7,TRBV20-1
CASSSPSGQGTDTQYF,TGTGCCAGCAGCTCCCCAAGCGGGCAAGGCACAGATACGCAGTATTTT,NA,NA,TRBJ2-3,TRBV7-8
CASSSGLAGAGYEQYF,TGTGCCAGCAGTTCCGGGCTAGCGGGAGCCGGCTACGAGCAGTACTTC,TRBD2,many,TRBJ2-7,TRBV6-5
CASTEGLGTEAFF,TGTGCCAGCACTGAGGGCTTGGGCACTGAAGCTTTCTTT,NA,NA,TRBJ1-1,TRBV12-3/TRBV12-4
CSVGGAGQRGETQYF,TGCAGCGTTGGCGGCGCAGGGCAGAGGGGAGAGACCCAGTACTTC,NA,few,TRBJ2-5,TRBV29-1
CASRLTGGFYSNQPQHF,TGTGCCAGCAGGTTGACAGGGGGATTTTATAGCAATCAGCCCCAGCATTTT,TRBD1,few,TRBJ1-5,TRBV5-5
CASSLGGDTYEQYF,TGTGCCAGCAGCTTAGGAGGAGACACCTACGAGCAGTACTTC,NA,few,TRBJ2-7,TRBV7-9
CASTGVRQSYSYEQYF,TGTGCCAGCACCGGAGTTAGGCAGAGCTACTCCTACGAGCAGTACTTC,NA,NA,TRBJ2-7,TRBV6-2/TRBV6-3
CAISDVGQQETQYF,TGTGCCATCAGTGACGTGGGACAGCAAGAGACCCAGTACTTC,TRBD1,few,TRBJ2-5,TRBV10-3
CASSQDWGEREPQHF,TGCGCCAGCAGCCAAGATTGGGGGGAAAGGGAGCCCCAGCATTTT,NA,few,TRBJ1-5,TRBV4-3
CAASFGETQYF,TGTGCCGCTTCTTTCGGGGAGACCCAGTACTTC,NA,few,TRBJ2-5,TRBV10-3
CSVMQQAGVGNIQYF,TGCAGCGTTATGCAACAAGCGGGAGTGGGCAACATTCAGTACTTC,TRBD2,NA,TRBJ2-4,TRBV29-1
CASSVTGNAEQFF,TGTGCCAGCAGCGTAACAGGGAACGCTGAGCAGTTCTTC,NA,few,TRBJ2-1,TRBV7-9
CSARTQGSYEQYF,TGCAGTGCTAGAACCCAGGGAAGCTACGAGCAGTACTTC,NA,few,TRBJ2-7,TRBV20-1
CASSSQGAADYEQYF,TGTGCCAGCAGCTCCCAGGGGGCCGCCGACTACGAGCAGTACTTC,TRBD1,many,TRBJ2-7,TRBV7-9